The 12 T cell receptor beta chains below come from one sample, sequenced in a study of shared clonotypes between healthy human individuals. TCRdb's table, derived via immunoSEQ multiplex PCR, lists solely in-frame clones and lacks some. The sample lists some 2,000,000 clones; roughly 95% were seen once. The sequencing sample was made of naive CD4+ T cells sorted from blood. Subset given: CD45RA+ positively selected. Every receptor here comes from a man between 18 and 35 years old in good health.

This chain joins TRBV9 and TRBJ1-1; perhaps TRBD1 as D (6 bases). Trimming took 4 bases from V and 2 from J, leaving 15 bases between them. Germline assignment: CDR1 SGDLS and CDR2 YYNGEE. This CDR3 has 15 amino acids. CDR3 amino acids: CASSPTGTPNTEAFF. The CDR3 DNA is TGTGCCAGCAGCCCTACCGGGACACCTAACACTGAAGCTTTCTTT.

A note on this clone: This sample also contains other DNA sequences that code for the same CDR3. V usage is TRBV11-2 and J usage is TRBJ1-1; D may be TRBD1 (5 bases). Per germline, CDR1 SGHAT and CDR2 FQNNGV. CDR3 length: 14 residues. The V gene lost 1 base and the J gene lost 5 bases, with 11 bases spanning the gap. The CDR3 region has the DNA TGTGCCAGCAGCTTAGGTCAGGGAGGGACTGAAGCTTTCTTT. Translating gives CASSLGQGGTEAFF. The full variable domain, its missing parts supplied by reference TRBV11-2 and TRBJ1-1, is EAGVAQSPRYKIIEKRQSVAFWCNPISGHATLYWYQQILGQGPKLLIQFQNNGVVDDSQLPKDRFSAERLKGVDSTLKIQPAKLEDSAVYLCASSLGQGGTEAFFGQGTRLTVV.

The CDR3 coding sequence is TGCAGCGTTGGCGGGGGGGCGAACACCGGGGAGCTGTTTTTT. This gives the protein CSVGGGANTGELFF. The chain is built from TRBV29-1 and TRBJ2-2; the match to TRBD2 covers 9 bases. This CDR3 is built from 14 residues. Trimming took 4 bases from V and 0 from J; bases not matched to a gene: 0. Germline-derived CDR1 and CDR2 are SQVTM and ANQGSEA.

This clone was counted a single time. V and J are TRBV6-5 and TRBJ1-1; D possibly corresponds to TRBD1 (5 bases). This CDR3 region has 12 residues. Germline V gene data show CDR1 as MNHEY and CDR2 as SVGAGI. V lost 8 bases, J lost 4 bases, and 11 bases lay in between. CDR3 protein: CASLGTGTEAFF. The CDR3 DNA sequence: TGTGCCAGCCTCGGGACCGGCACTGAAGCTTTCTTT.

V usage is TRBV7-9 and J usage is TRBJ2-1; TRBD1 matches at 8 bases. CDR3 length equals 15 residues. The germline gives CDR1 SEHNR, CDR2 FQNEAQ (reference sequence). V lost 3 bases, J lost 5 bases, and 6 bases stayed unmatched. Written as DNA, the CDR3 is TGTGCCAGCAGCTTCCCAGGGGGCCTACACAATGAGCAGTTCTTC. Its translation is CASSFPGGLHNEQFF.

Comment on this clone: Its ends do not fully match the called genes, so a read error is possible. J is TRBJ2-2 and V is TRBV5-1; possibly TRBD2 for D (6 bases). This CDR3 has 18 residues. Per germline, CDR1 SGHRS and CDR2 YFSETQ. CDR3 nucleotides: TGCGCCAGCAGCTTGGAAGGCAGGGCCCCCTCGAACACCGGGGGGCTGTTTTTT. Translated, it gives CASSLEGRAPSNTGGLFF. Supplemented by reference TRBV5-1 and TRBJ2-2, the full variable domain reads KAGVTQTPRYLIKTRGQQVTLSCSPISGHRSVSWYQQTPGQGLQFLFEYFSETQRNKGNFPGRFSGRQFSNSRSEMNVSTLELGDSALYLCASSLEGRAPSNTGGLFFGEGSRLTVL.

The V call is TRBV7-3, the J call TRBJ2-1; D may be TRBD1 or TRBD2 (6 bases each). Germline V gene sequence: CDR1 SGHTA, CDR2 FQGTGA. CDR3 size: 15 residues. Trimming removed 5 bases from V and 0 bases from J, with 11 bases in between. The DNA for the CDR3 is TGTGCCAGCAGCCTTGAGGGGGGCTCCTACAATGAGCAGTTCTTC. It specifies CASSLEGGSYNEQFF.

The gene calls are TRBV29-1 and TRBJ2-7; D remains ambiguous. The CDR3 extends over 13 amino acids. V was clipped by 5 bases and J by 3 bases, with 14 bases between them. Germline CDR1 SQVTM, CDR2 ANQGSEA. CDR3 sequence: CSVFRLGGYEQYF. The CDR3 bases are TGCAGCGTTTTTAGACTCGGCGGCTACGAGCAGTACTTC.

This chain links TRBV7-9 with TRBJ2-1; the match to TRBD1 covers 9 bases. Germline trimming cut 4 bases from V and 15 bases from J; bases unmatched to any gene: 4. The V gene's germline CDR1 is SEHNR and CDR2 FQNEAQ (reference sequence). This CDR3 region has 11 residues. The CDR3 DNA reads TGTGCCAGCAGCTCCCGGGACAGGGCGTTCTTC. Amino acid sequence: CASSSRDRAFF.

J is TRBJ2-1 and V is TRBV15, with TRBD1 identical over 8 bases. The CDR3 contains 17 residues. CDR1 is LNHNV and CDR2 is YYDKDF in the germline V gene (reference sequence). V lost 0 bases to trimming and J lost 6 bases; unmatched junction nucleotides: 10. The DNA of the CDR3 is TGTGCCACCAGCAGAGACAGAGTGGGACAGGCCGTCAATGAGCAGTTCTTC. As protein: CATSRDRVGQAVNEQFF.

This clone was detected once. V gene TRBV10-3 combines with J gene TRBJ2-7, with a tentative D call TRBD2 (6 bases). CDR3 length: 11 amino acids. The V gene lost 5 bases and the J gene lost 5 bases, with 7 bases spanning the gap. CDR1 and CDR2 from the germline V gene are ENHRY and SYGVKD. CDR3 protein: CAISSGDEQYF. The CDR3 DNA is TGTGCCATCAGTTCGGGAGACGAGCAGTACTTC.

The chain carries TRBV19 and TRBJ2-7; a possible D gene is TRBD1 (6 bases). V lost 0 bases to trimming and J lost 2 bases, with 11 bases between them. The CDR3 length is 15 residues. Germline V gene lookup returns CDR1 LNHDA and CDR2 SQIVND (reference sequence). DNA for the CDR3: TGTGCCAGTAGTATAGAGCCCAGGGGAACCTACGAGCAGTACTTC. Amino acid sequence: CASSIEPRGTYEQYF.